These 8 T cell receptor beta chains originate from one sample sequenced in a study of T cells in localized non-small cell lung cancer (dated by TCRdb to the early 2020s). Library preparation was by the immunoSEQ multiplex PCR assay. As stored in TCRdb, this immuneACCESS dataset retains in-frame rearrangements with V and J assigned. A fraction of the clones does not appear; measured against another copy, unresolved V genes explain less than half of the discrepancy, and the remainder lacks a known reason. A total of 2,000 to 3,000 clones appear in this sample, roughly 27% of them only once. The ten largest make up roughly 6% of the sample. Sequencing was performed on lung tumor tissue, taken before any cancer treatment. These receptors were taken from a woman aged 35-70 years with stage I lung adenocarcinoma.

The rearrangement links TRBV5-1 to TRBJ1-4; 7 positions match TRBD1. This CDR3 region has 15 residues. Germline lookup yields CDR1 SGHRS and CDR2 YFSETQ. The V and J ends lost 3 bases and 0 bases, in that order; junction bases with no gene match: 2. CDR3 residues: CASSYGQATNEKLFF. DNA for the CDR3: TGCGCCAGCAGCTACGGACAGGCAACTAATGAAAAACTGTTTTTT.

This clone has a handful of counts. CDR3 protein: CSVRSLGQEGTEAFF. The CDR3 nucleotides are TGCAGCGTTCGATCCTTAGGACAGGAAGGCACTGAAGCTTTCTTT. The genes are TRBV29-1 and TRBJ1-1; 7 bases line up with TRBD1. Germline CDR1 reads SQVTM; CDR2 reads ANQGSEA. The CDR3 is 15 amino acids. V dropped 5 bases and J dropped 4; count of bases not matched to a gene: 13. Using reference TRBV29-1 and TRBJ1-1 for the parts outside the CDR3, the full variable domain is SAVISQKPSRDICQRGTSLTIQCQVDSQVTMMFWYRQQPGQSLTLIATANQGSEATYESGFVIDKFPISRPNLTFSTLTVSNMSPEDSSIYLCSVRSLGQEGTEAFFGQGTRLTVV.

This chain connects TRBV19 to TRBJ2-3; 8 bases fit TRBD1. This CDR3 has 16 amino acids. V lost 3 bases to trimming and J lost 0 bases; unmatched junction nucleotides: 5. CDR1 is LNHDA, CDR2 SQIVND, per germline (reference sequence). The DNA of the CDR3 is TGTGCCAGTAGTATGATGACAGGGGCCAGCACAGATACGCAGTATTTT. Translated, it gives CASSMMTGASTDTQYF. The full variable domain, completed using reference TRBV19 and TRBJ2-3, is DGGITQSPKYLFRKEGQNVTLSCEQNLNHDAMYWYRQDPGQGLRLIYYSQIVNDFQKGDIAEGYSVSREKKESFPLTVTSAQKNPTAFYLCASSMMTGASTDTQYFGPGTRLTVL.

The chain has TRBV14 and TRBJ2-5; possibly TRBD2 for D (6 bases). Between the trimmed V and J ends, which lost 4 bases and 2 bases, there was a span of 11 bases. The CDR3 runs to 14 residues. Germline V gene sequence: CDR1 SGHDN, CDR2 FVKESK. CDR3 protein: CASSRGTLQETQYF. CDR3 nucleotide sequence: TGTGCCAGCAGCCGAGGGACTTTGCAAGAGACCCAGTACTTC.

The V gene is TRBV6-8, the J gene TRBJ2-7; no definite D call. CDR1 MNHGY and CDR2 SAAAGT come from the germline V gene. This CDR3 spans 12 amino acids. V was shortened by 6 bases and J by 9 bases, with 15 bases between the two germline ends. The CDR3, as DNA: TGTGCCAGCAGGTTCTCCGACGTTGTGCAGTACTTC. This codes for CASRFSDVVQYF.

The CDR3 DNA sequence: TGTGCTAGTGGTTTGGGTGATGGGGCCAACGTCCTGACTTTC. Residues: CASGLGDGANVLTF. V and J are TRBV12-5 and TRBJ2-6; D unclear. This CDR3 region has 14 residues. Germline CDR1 LGHNT, CDR2 FRNRAP. V was cut by 1 base and J by 3 bases, with 4 bases left in between.

J is TRBJ2-7 and V is TRBV29-1; TRBD2 agrees at 13 bases. The CDR3 has 14 amino acids. The germline V gene has CDR1 SQVTM and CDR2 ANQGSEA. The trim removed 6 bases at V and 5 bases at J, leaving 7 bases unmatched. DNA of the CDR3: TGCAGCGTCGATGGACTAGCGGGAGAAAACGAGCAGTACTTC. It encodes CSVDGLAGENEQYF.

This clone was seen only a few times. The chain employs TRBV9 and TRBJ2-2; 8 positions match TRBD1. V was clipped by 6 bases and J by 3 bases; unmatched bases: 7. The germline gives CDR1 SGDLS, CDR2 YYNGEE. CDR3 length: 15 residues. CDR3 DNA: TGTGCCAGCACCCATTGGGACAGGTACACCGGGGAGCTGTTTTTT. Encoded protein: CASTHWDRYTGELFF.